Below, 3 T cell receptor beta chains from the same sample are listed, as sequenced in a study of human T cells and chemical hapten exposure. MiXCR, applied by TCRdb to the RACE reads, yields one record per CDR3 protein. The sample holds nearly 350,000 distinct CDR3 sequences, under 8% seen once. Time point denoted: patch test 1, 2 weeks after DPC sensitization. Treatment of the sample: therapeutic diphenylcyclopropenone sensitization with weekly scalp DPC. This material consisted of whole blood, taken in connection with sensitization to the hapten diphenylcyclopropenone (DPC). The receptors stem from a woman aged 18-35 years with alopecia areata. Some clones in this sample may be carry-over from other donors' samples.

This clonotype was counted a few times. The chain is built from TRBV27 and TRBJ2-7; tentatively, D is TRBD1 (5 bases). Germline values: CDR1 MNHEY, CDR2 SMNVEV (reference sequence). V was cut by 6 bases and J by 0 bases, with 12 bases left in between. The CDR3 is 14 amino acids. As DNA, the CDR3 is TGTGCCAGCAGGGACCTAGACAGCTCCTACGAGCAGTACTTC. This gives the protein CASRDLDSSYEQYF.

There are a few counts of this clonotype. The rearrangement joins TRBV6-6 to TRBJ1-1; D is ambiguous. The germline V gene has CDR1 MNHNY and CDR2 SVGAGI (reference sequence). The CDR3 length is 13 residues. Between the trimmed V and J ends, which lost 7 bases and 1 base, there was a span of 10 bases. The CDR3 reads CASTRLPNTEAFF. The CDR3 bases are TGTGCCAGCACCCGATTACCGAACACTGAAGCTTTCTTT.

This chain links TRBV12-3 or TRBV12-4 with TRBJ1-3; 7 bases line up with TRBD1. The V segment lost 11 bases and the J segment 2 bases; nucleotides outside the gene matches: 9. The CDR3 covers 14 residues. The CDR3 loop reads CAGSGQMTGNTIYF. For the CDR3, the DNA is TGTGCCGGGTCGGGACAGATGACTGGAAACACCATATATTTT.